The entry that follows covers one T cell receptor (beta chain) sequence. Its recognized antigen is unknown. No base qualities exist here, and no much larger clone lies one base off it. CDR1 and CDR2 are read off the germline V gene as SGHVS and FQNEAQ. The CDR3, from cysteine to phenylalanine, totals 14 residues. Only the CDR3 DNA stays, 42 bases, in frame from base 1. V loses 4 bases, J loses 2 bases, and the germline ends lie 11 bases apart. This sample was taken from a study of OX40 agonist ivuxolimab in advanced cancers. With regard to the full study: The costimulatory receptor OX40 (CD134) was targeted by ivuxolimab, a fully human IgG2 agonistic monoclonal antibody. Intravenous ivuxolimab was administered to patients every 2 weeks at six dose levels: 0.01, 0.1, 0.3, 1.5, 3 and 10 mg/kg. Patients were allowed to have had prior anti-PD-1, anti-PD-L1 or anti-CTLA-4 therapy, and around 43% of the dose-escalation patients had been treated with checkpoint inhibitors. Among the approximately 50 dose-escalation patients, about 19 had hepatocellular carcinoma, 15 or so melanoma, 9 renal cell carcinoma and 9 head and neck cancer. The paper describes the monotherapy dose-escalation part (N of about 50 patients) of the phase I trial of ivuxolimab. Three dose-escalation patients achieved partial responses, one with hepatocellular carcinoma and two with cutaneous melanoma. In the dose-escalation cohort, 82.7% of patients were male, and the mean age was around 60 years, with a range of 23 to 79. Peripheral TCRbeta sequencing aimed to test whether ivuxolimab altered TCR sequence diversity and caused clonal T-cell expansion. Findings and caveats that apply to the study as a whole: The antigen specificity of the peripheral T cells that underwent clonal expansion was not determined. In the 0.1-3.0 mg/kg groups, partial responders were among the patients with the lowest normalized peripheral clonal expansion, particularly in CD8+ T cells. Low levels of normalized T-cell clonal expansion were also seen in some nonresponding patients. At doses of 0.1 to 3.0 mg/kg, clonal expansion of both CD4+ and CD8+ blood T cells was observed from baseline to week 6. On average, CD8+ T cells showed more expanded clones than CD4+ T cells after ivuxolimab.

Patients with autoimmune disease history or receiving systemic immunosuppression were excluded from the trial. In every dose cohort, peripheral blood was drawn for TCR sequencing at baseline, cycle 4 day 1, and cycle 7 day 1. Samples were obtained from an open-label, multicenter, first-in-human phase I dose-escalation trial of ivuxolimab. Adults with locally advanced or metastatic melanoma, renal cell, hepatocellular, or head and neck squamous cell carcinoma were enrolled in the trial. Before TCR sequencing, CD4+ T cells and CD8+ T cells were sorted from peripheral blood as separate populations. Genomic DNA was extracted from sorted cells for sequencing of the TCRbeta CDR3 region. TCRbeta CDR3 regions were sequenced using the immunoSEQ Assay. Imported from immuneACCESS, the table was reduced by TCRdb to in-frame sequences with V and J called. These copies leave out some clones; in studies compared against another copy, an unresolved V gene accounts for under half, and the cause of the remainder is not known. The sample yields about 13,000 clones; about two thirds were counted once. Around two fifths of the sample is taken by the ten largest.

This specimen consisted of CD4+ or CD8+ T cells sorted from blood, obtained in a trial of the OX40 agonist ivuxolimab. The origin of this receptor is an adult with an advanced solid tumor such as melanoma, head and neck, liver or kidney cancer. The chain couples TRBV7-8 to TRBJ2-5; a tentative D match to TRBD1 spans 6 bases. The DNA reads as follows: TGTGCCAGCAGCTACCAGGGGCGTCAAGAGACCCAGTACTTC. Its protein is CASSYQGRQETQYF.